A single sample gave rise to the 28 T cell receptor beta chains below, sequenced in a study of blood T cell repertoires in COVID-19. TCRdb keeps only in-frame clones here, not all; method: immunoSEQ multiplex PCR. The sample includes around 120,000 clones, 90% of them seen just once. Sequencing was carried out using peripheral blood. The origin of the receptors is a woman aged 60-70 years with COVID-19, enrolled during active disease.

This chain uses TRBV4-3 with TRBJ2-5; TRBD2 is a possible D gene (6 bases). This CDR3 is 15 amino acids long. The ends were cut back, 1 base at V and 5 bases at J, with 14 bases in the middle. Looked up from germline, CDR1 is LGHNA and CDR2 is YSLEER. The CDR3 protein is CASSQAPGEGETQYF. CDR3 DNA: TGCGCCAGCAGCCAAGCCCCGGGGGAAGGGGAGACCCAGTACTTC.

This clone was picked up a small number of times. This rearrangement joins TRBV7-9 to TRBJ1-1, with a tentative D call TRBD1 (5 bases). CDR3 length: 15 residues. V was clipped by 1 base and J by 4 bases, with 13 bases between them. Per the germline V gene, CDR1 is SEHNR and CDR2 is FQNEAQ (reference sequence). CDR3 nucleotide sequence: TGTGCCAGCAGCTTAGAGGGGCAGGGTGGCACTGAAGCTTTCTTT. Translating gives CASSLEGQGGTEAFF.

The chain carries TRBV19 and TRBJ2-5; 11 positions agree with TRBD2. Germline lookup yields CDR1 LNHDA and CDR2 SQIVND (reference sequence). V lost 6 bases to trimming and J lost 5 bases; unmatched junction nucleotides: 11. The length of the CDR3 is 16 residues. The CDR3 sequence is CASSRWELAGVETQYF. The DNA for the CDR3 is TGTGCCAGTAGCAGATGGGAACTAGCGGGGGTTGAGACCCAGTACTTC.

The V call is TRBV7-2, the J call TRBJ1-2; 9 bases are shared with TRBD1. The CDR3 runs to 16 residues. Germline trimming cut 7 bases from V and 6 bases from J; bases unmatched to any gene: 15. Germline V gene sequence: CDR1 SGHTA, CDR2 FQGNSA. CDR3 sequence reads: CASTPGNDRGIHGYTF. CDR3 in DNA: TGTGCCAGCACCCCAGGGAATGACAGGGGGATCCATGGCTACACCTTC.

This clone came up once. At one end the junction does not follow the germline gene, possibly because of a read error. The chain uses TRBV3-1 (or the pseudogene TRBV3-2) and TRBJ1-6; D is possibly TRBD1 (5 bases). Germline V gene lookup returns CDR1 LGHDT and CDR2 YNNKEL (reference sequence). The CDR3 spans 17 residues. For the CDR3, the DNA is TGTGCCAGCAGCCAAGTTAGGGGTGGACGGCTTAATTTACCCCTCCACTTT. Translated: CASSQVRGGRLNLPLHF.

In its sample, this clone was seen once. The chain recombines TRBV3-1 (or the pseudogene TRBV3-2) with TRBJ2-7; 8 bases line up with TRBD2. The CDR3 extends over 15 amino acids. The trim removed 1 base at V and 5 bases at J, leaving 7 bases unmatched. Germline V gives CDR1 LGHDT, CDR2 YNNKEL (reference sequence). CDR3 region: CASSQAGGGPHEQYF. The DNA of the CDR3 is TGTGCCAGCAGCCAAGCGGGCGGGGGGCCCCACGAGCAGTACTTC.

J is TRBJ1-1 and V is TRBV4-3; TRBD1 is a possible D gene (5 bases). The germline V and J ends were trimmed by 5 bases and 7 bases, with 20 bases remaining between them. Germline V gene lookup returns CDR1 LGHNA and CDR2 YSLEER. This CDR3 has 15 amino acids. CDR3 DNA: TGCGCCAGCAGCTCTTCGTTGTTACAGGTACTTGAAGCTTTCTTT. Its translation is CASSSSLLQVLEAFF.

The genes are TRBV3-1 (or the pseudogene TRBV3-2) and TRBJ2-7; 11 positions agree with TRBD2. Germline CDR1 and CDR2: LGHDT and YNNKEL (reference sequence). This CDR3 contains 15 residues. Trimming cost V 1 base and J 2 bases; bases outside gene matches: 1. DNA for the CDR3: TGTGCCAGCAGCCAAGGACTAGCGGGACCCTACGAGCAGTACTTC. This translates into CASSQGLAGPYEQYF.

V is TRBV19 and J is TRBJ1-2, with D uncertain. The CDR3 is 19 amino acids. The V gene's germline CDR1 is LNHDA and CDR2 SQIVND (reference sequence). Trimming stripped 5 bases from V and 0 bases from J, with 25 bases between. The CDR3 loop reads CASSSYLRGERKANYGYTF. CDR3 nucleotides: TGTGCCAGTAGTTCTTATTTGCGCGGGGAACGGAAAGCTAACTATGGCTACACCTTC.

For the CDR3, the DNA is TGCGCCAGCAGCCCCCTTGGGCAGTTCTATGGCTACACCTTC. Translated: CASSPLGQFYGYTF. The chain joins TRBV4-1 to TRBJ1-2; D unclear. Germline V gives CDR1 MGHRA, CDR2 YSYEKL. This CDR3 has 14 residues. Deletions cut 4 bases from V and 4 bases from J, with 13 bases between.

The CDR3 loop is CASSPLDRGVTEAFF. The DNA of the CDR3 is TGTGCCAGCAGCCCCCTGGACAGGGGGGTTACTGAAGCTTTCTTT. The V gene is TRBV9, the J gene TRBJ1-1; 10 bases match TRBD1. The germline CDR1 and CDR2 sequences are SGDLS and YYNGEE. The CDR3 has 15 amino acids. Trimming took 4 bases from V and 5 from J; bases not matched to a gene: 8.

This clone was recorded only once. The chain recombines TRBV2 with TRBJ2-6; tentatively, D is TRBD1 (7 bases). The germline V gene encodes CDR1 SNHLY and CDR2 FYNNEI. The CDR3 is made up of 19 amino acids. The V end lost 8 bases, the J end lost 3 bases, and 26 bases lay between the germline ends. The CDR3 protein is CASHSGSGQGGSGANVLTF. CDR3 nucleotides: TGTGCCAGCCATTCGGGCAGCGGGCAGGGGGGCAGTGGGGCCAACGTCCTGACTTTC.

The chain combines TRBV14 with TRBJ1-1, with 8 bases that match TRBD1. Looked up from germline, CDR1 is SGHDN and CDR2 is FVKESK. The junction had 5 bases not matched to a gene; V was cut back by 4 bases and J by 1 base. The CDR3 runs 15 residues. CDR3 sequence: CASSPTGGPNTEAFF. The CDR3 bases are TGTGCCAGCAGCCCTACAGGGGGGCCGAACACTGAAGCTTTCTTT.

The chain carries TRBV11-2 and TRBJ1-2; 8 nucleotides line up with TRBD1. Germline V gene sequence: CDR1 SGHAT, CDR2 FQNNGV. V dropped 4 bases and J dropped 3; count of bases not matched to a gene: 1. The CDR3 runs 13 residues. In DNA, the CDR3 is TGTGCCAGCAGCTCGACAGGGGACTATGGCTACACCTTC. It is translated as CASSSTGDYGYTF.

This clone was observed a single time. The J gene is TRBJ1-1, the V gene TRBV12-3 or TRBV12-4; possible D gene TRBD1, 6 bases. The V end was cut by 3 bases, the J end by 7 bases, with 9 bases between. CDR3 length: 12 amino acids. The DNA for the CDR3 is TGTGCCAGCAGTTTTGGCAGGGGTGAAGCTTTCTTT. It encodes CASSFGRGEAFF.

This chain uses TRBV29-1 with TRBJ2-1; 9 nucleotides match TRBD2. After removal of 3 bases from V and 0 bases from J, the junction contained 6 bases not matched to a gene. The CDR3 spans 16 residues. The germline gives CDR1 SQVTM, CDR2 ANQGSEA. DNA of the CDR3: TGCAGCGTTGAGAAGGCGGGGGGGCCCTCCTACAATGAGCAGTTCTTC. It codes for CSVEKAGGPSYNEQFF.

The chain employs TRBV5-1 and TRBJ1-2; TRBD1 might be the D (6 bases). Trimming removed 0 bases from V and 2 bases from J, with 11 bases in between. Germline V gene data show CDR1 as SGHRS and CDR2 as YFSETQ. This CDR3 spans 15 amino acids. CDR3 in amino acids: CASSLGQALNYGYTF. CDR3 nucleotide sequence: TGCGCCAGCAGCTTGGGACAGGCCCTAAACTATGGCTACACCTTC.

The chain recombines TRBV7-6 with TRBJ1-2, with 8 nucleotides matching TRBD1. This CDR3 is 13 amino acids long. V lost 4 bases to trimming and J lost 3 bases; unmatched junction nucleotides: 1. Germline CDR1 is SGHVS and CDR2 is FNYEAQ. CDR3 protein: CASSSTGDYGYTF. Written as DNA, the CDR3 is TGTGCCAGCAGCTCGACAGGGGACTATGGCTACACCTTC.

The CDR3 is CASSLAGRQGSEQYF. The CDR3 region has the DNA TGCGCCAGCAGCTTGGCCGGGCGACAGGGGTCCGAGCAGTACTTC. The chain employs TRBV5-1 and TRBJ2-7, with 8 bases matching TRBD1. The CDR3 runs 15 residues. V shed 0 bases and J 6 bases; nucleotides not matched to a gene: 8. Germline V CDR1 and CDR2: SGHRS, YFSETQ.

The chain joins TRBV3-1 (or the pseudogene TRBV3-2) to TRBJ2-5; TRBD1 agrees at 8 bases. The CDR3 runs to 20 residues. With 4 bases clipped from V and 0 bases from J, the junction kept 19 bases outside the gene matches. The germline V gene encodes CDR1 LGHDT and CDR2 YNNKEL (reference sequence). The DNA for the CDR3 is TGTGCCAGCAGCCCATATCCCCGGGCAGGGGGCCTCAAGTACCAAGAGACCCAGTACTTC. Amino acids: CASSPYPRAGGLKYQETQYF.

CDR3 in DNA: TGTGCCAGCTCACCCTCTATCGGGGGGATCTCCTACGAGCAGTACTTC. Translating gives CASSPSIGGISYEQYF. J is TRBJ2-7 and V is TRBV18; 7 bases align to TRBD2. V dropped 3 bases and J dropped 0; count of bases not matched to a gene: 8. The CDR3 runs 16 residues. Germline CDR1 is KGHSH and CDR2 is LQKENI.

The chain couples TRBV7-6 to TRBJ2-1; the match to TRBD2 covers 8 bases. V shed 3 bases, J shed 7 bases, and the junction held 11 bases outside the gene matches. The CDR3 covers 16 residues. The germline V gene encodes CDR1 SGHVS and CDR2 FNYEAQ. The CDR3 sequence: CASSFIVRGGHNEQFF. CDR3 DNA: TGTGCCAGCAGCTTTATTGTCCGGGGGGGCCATAATGAGCAGTTCTTC. Looking up the rest from reference TRBV7-6 and TRBJ2-1 gives the full variable domain: GAGVSQSPRYKVTKRGQDVALRCDPISGHVSLYWYRQALGQGPEFLTYFNYEAQQDKSGLPNDRFSAERPEGSISTLTIQRTEQRDSAMYRCASSFIVRGGHNEQFFGPGTRLTVL.

This clone was observed a handful of times. The chain joins TRBV7-3 to TRBJ1-5; D uncertain. Germline CDR1 reads SGHTA; CDR2 reads FQGTGA. Trimming took 2 bases from V and 7 from J, leaving 9 bases between them. The CDR3 is 13 residues long. CDR3 amino acids: CASSLGGGQPQHF. The CDR3, as DNA: TGTGCCAGCAGCTTAGGAGGTGGCCAGCCCCAGCATTTT.

V and J are TRBV6-5 and TRBJ2-7; 7 bases agree with TRBD1. Germline CDR1 reads MNHEY; CDR2 reads SVGAGI. V gave up 6 bases and J gave up 2 bases; unmatched junction bases: 10. CDR3 length: 15 amino acids. CDR3 residues: CASRKRQGDTYEQYF. CDR3 bases: TGTGCCAGCAGAAAGAGACAGGGCGACACCTACGAGCAGTACTTC.

V gene TRBV5-5 combines with J gene TRBJ1-6; 7 nucleotides match TRBD1. J was trimmed by 0 bases and V by 4 bases; bases with no gene match: 10. The CDR3 consists of 18 residues. The V gene's germline CDR1 is SGHKS and CDR2 YYEKEE (reference sequence). CDR3 amino acids: CASSRQGVVSSYNSPLHF. The CDR3 nucleotides read TGTGCCAGCAGCAGACAGGGAGTGGTGAGCTCCTATAATTCACCCCTCCACTTT.

This chain connects TRBV7-8 to TRBJ1-6; the D gene is possibly TRBD1 (6 bases). CDR3 size: 18 residues. Trimming took 5 bases from V and 7 from J, leaving 24 bases between them. Germline assignment: CDR1 SGHVS and CDR2 FQNEAQ. CDR3 sequence (DNA): TGTGCCAGCAGCCATCAACTTCACGGGACAAGACCCAATTCACCCCTCCACTTT. Its translation is CASSHQLHGTRPNSPLHF.

The V and J genes are TRBV5-8 and TRBJ1-2, with a weak D call TRBD1 (5 bases). The length of the CDR3 is 15 residues. V shed 2 bases and J shed 4 bases, with 15 bases lying between them. CDR1 is SGHTS and CDR2 is YDEGEE in the germline V gene. The CDR3 is CASSFIMDTIYGYTF. The CDR3 DNA reads as TGTGCCAGCAGCTTTATCATGGACACGATCTATGGCTACACCTTC. The variable domain in full, completed from reference TRBV5-8 and TRBJ1-2, reads EAGVTQSPTHLIKTRGQQATLRCSPISGHTSVYWYQQALGLGLQFLLWYDEGEERNRGNFPPRFSGRQFPNYSSELNVNALELEDSALYLCASSFIMDTIYGYTFGSGTRLTVV.

The CDR3 DNA reads as TGTGCCAGCAGCTTAGGGGGGCGACCCCCCATATACGTACAAGAGACCCAGTACTTC. Translated, it gives CASSLGGRPPIYVQETQYF. The J gene is TRBJ2-5, the V gene TRBV7-9, with D tentatively TRBD1 (6 bases). Germline loops: CDR1 SEHNR, CDR2 FQNEAQ (reference sequence). Trimming removed 1 base from V and 2 bases from J, with 23 bases in between. The CDR3 covers 19 residues.